This T cell receptor (beta chain) was found in a study of radiotherapy plus CTLA-4 blockade in lung cancer. CDR1 and CDR2 (germline): MDHEN, SYDVKM. The V end lost 5 bases, the J end lost 4 bases, and 23 bases lay between the germline ends. The CDR3 sequence is 17 residues long. Sequencing was performed with immunoSEQ multiplex PCR; in TCRdb, only in-frame clones are kept and a portion is missing. The sample lists 25,000 to 35,000 clones, 79% occurring once. The source is a human donor with non-small cell lung cancer that progressed on radiotherapy plus ipilimumab. The V and J genes are TRBV28 and TRBJ1-2; D is ambiguous. The sample here was peripheral blood, taken from a patient treated with radiotherapy plus ipilimumab. CDR3 in DNA: TGTGCCAGCAGTCTCCCCATCGGGAGTCTTAACCTCTATGGCTACACCTTC. The encoded protein is CASSLPIGSLNLYGYTF.